These T cell receptor beta chains were read from a single sample in a study of CD8 T cells in Susac syndrome. A single record per CDR3 protein comes from TCRdb applying MiXCR to the immunoSEQ multiplex PCR reads. The sample includes roughly 80,000 distinct CDR3 sequences, around 94% seen only once; the top ten take approximately 0.26%. The sequencing input was CD8+ T cells from PBMCs. Receptor source: a human donor in good health. The CDR3 runs from the conserved cysteine through the conserved F or W. The D gene is left open where the match is weak. The size field is filled for only some rows; it gives once, few, many or a size class.

D: .; V: TRBV15; J: TRBJ2-5; size: .; length: 16; CDR3: CATSRRTGGHQETQYF; DNA: TGTGCCACCAGCAGAAGGACGGGGGGCCACCAAGAGACCCAGTACTTC
D: TRBD2; V: TRBV4-3; J: TRBJ2-5; size: .; length: 17; CDR3: CASSQTLPSGLMGTQYF; DNA: TGCGCCAGCAGCCAAACTCTGCCTAGCGGCCTCATGGGGACCCAGTACTTC
D: .; V: TRBV4-3; J: TRBJ1-1; size: .; length: 16; CDR3: CASSQAQGFWSTEAFF; DNA: TGCGCCAGCAGCCAAGCCCAGGGATTTTGGTCCACTGAAGCTTTCTTT
D: TRBD2; V: TRBV7-9; J: TRBJ2-1; size: .; length: 16; CDR3: CASSWWTSGNYNEQFF; DNA: TGTGCCAGCAGCTGGTGGACTAGCGGGAACTACAATGAGCAGTTCTTC
D: TRBD1; V: TRBV13; J: TRBJ1-3; size: .; length: 14; CDR3: CASRRGQGANTIYF; DNA: TGTGCCAGCAGACGAGGACAGGGGGCGAACACCATATATTTT
D: TRBD1; V: TRBV9; J: TRBJ1-1; size: .; length: 14; CDR3: CASSVGAGGPEAFF; DNA: TGTGCCAGCAGCGTAGGGGCAGGGGGACCTGAAGCTTTCTTT
D: .; V: TRBV23-1; J: TRBJ1-2; size: .; length: 16; CDR3: CASIIKEPPRNYGYTF; DNA: TGCGCCAGCATCATCAAAGAGCCCCCACGGAACTATGGCTACACCTTC
D: TRBD1; V: TRBV7-9; J: TRBJ1-1; size: .; length: 16; CDR3: CASSPSRTGGNTEAFF; DNA: TGTGCCAGCAGCCCTAGTAGGACAGGGGGCAACACTGAAGCTTTCTTT
D: .; V: TRBV15; J: TRBJ1-5; size: .; length: 15; CDR3: CATSRNRDHNQPQHF; DNA: TGTGCCACCAGCAGAAACCGGGACCACAATCAGCCCCAGCATTTT
D: TRBD1; V: TRBV4-1; J: TRBJ2-7; size: .; length: 14; CDR3: CASSQVQGAYEQYF; DNA: TGCGCCAGCAGCCAAGTCCAGGGGGCCTACGAGCAGTACTTC
D: TRBD1; V: TRBV9; J: TRBJ1-2; size: .; length: 17; CDR3: CASSASPARGRNYGYTF; DNA: TGTGCCAGCAGCGCCTCCCCAGCGAGGGGGCGCAACTATGGCTACACCTTC
D: .; V: TRBV12-5; J: TRBJ2-7; size: .; length: 13; CDR3: CASGLDQGLKSYF; DNA: TGTGCTAGTGGTTTAGATCAGGGGCTGAAATCGTACTTC
D: .; V: TRBV10-3; J: TRBJ1-5; size: once; length: 17; CDR3: CAISESLDSYSNQPQHF; DNA: TGTGCCATCAGTGAGTCCCTTGACAGTTATAGCAATCAGCCCCAGCATTTT
D: .; V: TRBV25-1; J: TRBJ2-7; size: .; length: 13; CDR3: CASSDGSSYEQYF; DNA: TGTGCCAGCAGTGACGGGAGCTCCTACGAGCAGTACTTC
D: .; V: TRBV20-1; J: TRBJ2-7; size: once; length: 11; CDR3: CSARASYEQYF; DNA: TGCAGTGCTAGGGCCTCCTACGAGCAGTACTTC
D: .; V: TRBV27; J: TRBJ1-2; size: .; length: 13; CDR3: CASRPGGWYGYTF; DNA: TGTGCCAGCAGACCCGGGGGGTGGTATGGCTACACCTTC
D: .; V: TRBV12-3/TRBV12-4; J: TRBJ2-2; size: .; length: 12; CDR3: CASSRNTGELFF; DNA: TGTGCCAGCAGTCGGAACACCGGGGAGCTGTTTTTT
D: .; V: TRBV15; J: TRBJ2-1; size: .; length: 13; CDR3: CATSAESYNEQFF; DNA: TGTGCCACCAGCGCGGAATCCTACAATGAGCAGTTCTTC
D: .; V: TRBV7-8; J: TRBJ1-1; size: .; length: 14; CDR3: CASSSSRPRESAFF; DNA: TGTGCCAGCAGCTCCTCCCGGCCCAGGGAATCGGCTTTCTTT
D: TRBD1; V: TRBV9; J: TRBJ2-2; size: .; length: 14; CDR3: CASSGTADTGELFF; DNA: TGTGCCAGCTCCGGGACAGCAGACACCGGGGAGCTGTTTTTT
D: .; V: TRBV12-3/TRBV12-4; J: TRBJ1-1; size: .; length: 12; CDR3: CASSFWNTEAFF; DNA: TGTGCCAGCAGTTTTTGGAACACTGAAGCTTTCTTT
D: .; V: TRBV28; J: TRBJ1-2; size: .; length: 11; CDR3: CASTRGYGYTF; DNA: TGTGCCAGCACTAGGGGGTATGGCTACACCTTC
D: .; V: TRBV6-6; J: TRBJ1-1; size: .; length: 14; CDR3: CASSSLTGNTEAFF; DNA: TGTGCCAGCAGTTCCCTCACGGGGAACACTGAAGCTTTCTTT
D: .; V: TRBV12-3/TRBV12-4; J: TRBJ1-1; size: .; length: 11; CDR3: CASSGLAKAFF; DNA: TGTGCCAGCAGCGGACTCGCCAAAGCTTTCTTT
D: TRBD2; V: TRBV27; J: TRBJ2-2; size: .; length: 14; CDR3: CASSRTSGTGELFF; DNA: TGTGCCAGCAGTCGGACTAGCGGAACCGGGGAGCTGTTTTTT
D: .; V: TRBV3-1; J: TRBJ1-2; size: .; length: 15; CDR3: CASSKGIQGLLSYTF; DNA: TGTGCCAGCAGCAAAGGAATACAGGGACTTCTGAGCTACACCTTC
D: TRBD1; V: TRBV5-1; J: TRBJ2-7; size: .; length: 14; CDR3: CASSLGQGSNEQYF; DNA: TGCGCCAGCAGCCTTGGACAGGGAAGCAACGAGCAGTACTTC